The subject of this entry is one TCR beta chain. Assay: immunoSEQ multiplex PCR; the TCRdb copy retains only in-frame clones and omits some. In the table there are hundreds of thousands of clones, around 90% of which are singletons. Germline loops: CDR1 SGHDT, CDR2 YYEEEE. Trimming removed 0 bases from V and 5 bases from J, with 9 bases in between. The CDR3 has 14 amino acids. These data come from a study of Ad26.COV2.S vaccination and SARS-CoV-2 variants. Study at large: In the COV1001 trial, the donor was in the Ad26.COV2.S arm. Doses of Ad26.COV2.S were injected into muscle once or twice, 56 days apart.

This sample's treatment: some 20 received Ad26.COV2.S at low or high dose, single or two shots; roughly 5 received placebo; per-sample allocation not given. Specimens were obtained on day 63 following the first vaccine or placebo injection. This TCR was sampled from a person between 18 and 65 years old who received the Ad26.COV2.S COVID-19 vaccine or a placebo. Sample: peripheral blood, taken in a trial of Ad26.COV2.S vaccine versus placebo. This chain connects TRBV5-6 to TRBJ2-1; no clear D. The CDR3 is CASSLGLDHNEQFF. CDR3 in DNA: TGTGCCAGCAGCTTGGGACTGGACCACAATGAGCAGTTCTTC.